These 5 T cell receptor beta chains share one sample of origin, sequenced in a study of human T cells and chemical hapten exposure (dated by TCRdb to 2020 to 2022). The meaning of the sample's time point label: patch test 1, 2 weeks after DPC sensitization. The treatment or condition label, read with the paper, signifies: therapeutic diphenylcyclopropenone sensitization with weekly scalp DPC. Receptors were amplified or captured by RACE. The sequencer listed for this sample is NextSeq 500. The public reads were reprocessed in TCRdb via fastp at Q25 and MiXCR, keeping in-frame beta chains. Rows merge per CDR3 protein into single entries with the most common DNA and genes. Counted in this sample were roughly 200,000 distinct CDR3 sequences; about a fifth of them appeared once. The ten largest make up under 8.5% of the sample. The sequencing here drew on whole blood, taken in connection with sensitization to the hapten diphenylcyclopropenone (DPC). These receptors were collected from a woman aged 50 to 65 with alopecia areata. Some clones in this sample may be carry-over from other donors' samples.

This clonotype came up a few times. The chain combines TRBV7-2 with TRBJ2-3; TRBD2 matches at 12 bases. The trim removed 5 bases at V and 5 bases at J, leaving 8 bases unmatched. The length of the CDR3 is 16 residues. From germline, CDR1 is SGHTA and CDR2 FQGNSA. The CDR3 DNA is TGTGCCAGCAGCCTAAGACTAGCGGGAGTGGGAGATACGCAGTATTTT. This translates into CASSLRLAGVGDTQYF.

The table lists this clonotype with many counts. This chain uses TRBV29-1 with TRBJ2-1; 8 positions match TRBD2. V shed 3 bases and J 7 bases; nucleotides not matched to a gene: 11. CDR3 length: 15 residues. Germline values: CDR1 SQVTM, CDR2 ANQGSEA. CDR3: CSVDRGGGGRNEQFF. In nucleotides, the CDR3 is TGCAGCGTTGACCGGGGGGGGGGCGGTCGGAATGAGCAGTTCTTC.

This clonotype has just a few counts. The J gene is TRBJ1-1, the V gene TRBV10-3; 8 bases are shared with TRBD1. V lost 4 bases and J lost 3; bases outside the gene matches: 10. Germline V CDR1 and CDR2: ENHRY, SYGVKD. The CDR3 is 16 residues long. CDR3 DNA: TGTGCCATCAGTGTTTCAGACAGGGGTGGAGACACTGAAGCTTTCTTT. Encoded protein: CAISVSDRGGDTEAFF.

This sequence joins TRBV2 and TRBJ2-1; possible D gene TRBD2, 5 bases. The CDR3 extends over 13 amino acids. Trimming cost V 4 bases and J 9 bases, with 13 bases left between them. Germline CDR1 SNHLY, CDR2 FYNNEI. The CDR3 DNA is TGTGCCAGCAGTGTGCGTCTAGCTGGTGAGCAGTTCTTC. Protein: CASSVRLAGEQFF.

This clonotype came up once. A read error may be the cause here, since a much bigger clone is one base away. The rearrangement joins TRBV29-1 to TRBJ2-1; 7 positions agree with TRBD2. Germline CDR1 SQVTM, CDR2 ANQGSEA. The CDR3 is made up of 16 amino acids. Germline trimming cut 5 bases from V and 0 bases from J; bases unmatched to any gene: 10. Written as DNA, the CDR3 is TGCAGCGTTCGAGGACTAGTGGGCCTCTCCTACAATGAGCAGTTCTTC. This sequence encodes CSVRGLVGLSYNEQFF.